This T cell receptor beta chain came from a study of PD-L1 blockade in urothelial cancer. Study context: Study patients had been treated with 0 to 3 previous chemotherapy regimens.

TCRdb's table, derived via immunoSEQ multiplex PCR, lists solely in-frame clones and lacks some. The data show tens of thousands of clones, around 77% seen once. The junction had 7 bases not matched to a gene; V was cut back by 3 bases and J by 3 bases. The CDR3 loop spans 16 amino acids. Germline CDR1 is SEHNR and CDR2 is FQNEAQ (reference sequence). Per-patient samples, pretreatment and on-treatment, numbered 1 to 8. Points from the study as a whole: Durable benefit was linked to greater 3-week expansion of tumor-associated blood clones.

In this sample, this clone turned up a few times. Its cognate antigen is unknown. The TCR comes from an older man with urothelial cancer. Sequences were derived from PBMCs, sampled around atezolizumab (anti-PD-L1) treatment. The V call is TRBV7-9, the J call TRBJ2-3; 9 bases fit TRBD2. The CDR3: CASSLRRGGRTDTQYF. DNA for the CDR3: TGTGCCAGCAGCTTGAGGCGGGGGGGCCGTACAGATACGCAGTATTTT. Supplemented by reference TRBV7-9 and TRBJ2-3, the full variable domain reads DTGVSQNPRHKITKRGQNVTFRCDPISEHNRLYWYRQTLGQGPEFLTYFQNEAQLEKSRLLSDRFSAERPKGSFSTLEIQRTEQGDSAMYLCASSLRRGGRTDTQYFGPGTRLTVL.